The 30 T cell receptor beta chains below all came from one sample that was sequenced in a study of metastatic and nonmetastatic thyroid tumors. Not a single patient had been given any form of treatment at any point before undergoing thyroid surgery. TCRdb ran MiXCR on the PCR reads. The sample shows about 38,000 clones, less than 60% of them seen only once. The sample taken for sequencing was tumor tissue. These receptors came from a male donor with papillary thyroid cancer or a benign thyroid nodule (not recorded which). Some clones in this sample may be carry-over from other donors' samples.

The chain carries TRBV20-1 and TRBJ2-7; 8 bases map to TRBD1. There are 14 residues in the CDR3. The J segment lost 6 bases and the V segment lost 0 bases, leaving 7 bases of the junction unmatched. CDR1 is DFQATT and CDR2 is SNEGSKA in the germline V gene (reference sequence). The chain's CDR3 is CSARDGQGWGEQYF. In nucleotides, the CDR3 is TGCAGTGCTAGAGACGGACAGGGATGGGGCGAGCAGTACTTC.

The chain recombines TRBV3-1 with TRBJ2-3, with D possibly being TRBD2 (5 bases). Trimming cost V 1 base and J 4 bases, with 12 bases left between them. The CDR3 totals 15 residues. CDR1 is LGHDT and CDR2 is YNNKEL in the germline V gene (reference sequence). The CDR3 loop reads CASSQGLALPDTQYF. The CDR3 DNA sequence: TGTGCCAGCAGCCAAGGGCTAGCTTTGCCAGATACGCAGTATTTT.

This clone was seen a few times. The chain links TRBV29-1 to TRBJ2-1, with D unresolved. Trimming pared 3 bases from V and 4 bases from J, leaving 13 bases between. Germline V CDR1 and CDR2: SQVTM, ANQGSEA. CDR3 length: 14 amino acids. This chain's CDR3 is CSVDVGLSYNEQFF. CDR3 coding DNA: TGCAGCGTTGATGTGGGTCTGAGTTACAATGAGCAGTTCTTC.

The genes are TRBV20-1 and TRBJ2-7; D ambiguous. The V gene lost 3 bases and the J gene lost 4 bases, with 7 bases spanning the gap. CDR3 length equals 11 residues. Germline V gene lookup returns CDR1 DFQATT and CDR2 SNEGSKA (reference sequence). This chain's CDR3 is CSASGIYEQYF. The CDR3 DNA reads TGCAGTGCTAGTGGCATTTACGAGCAGTACTTC.

This clone was seen only a few times. The chain joins TRBV6-1 to TRBJ1-1; D is unclear. CDR1 and CDR2 (germline): MNHNS, SASEGT. The length of the CDR3 is 13 residues. Trimming removed 6 bases from V and 4 bases from J, with 12 bases in between. This CDR3 reads CASSRTGITEAFF. The CDR3, as DNA: TGTGCCAGCAGCCGGACGGGAATCACTGAAGCTTTCTTT.

This chain uses TRBV7-9 with TRBJ1-2; D ambiguous. CDR3 length: 12 residues. Trimming shortened V by 6 bases and J by 6 bases, and 11 bases separated the two germline ends. Per germline, CDR1 SEHNR and CDR2 FQNEAQ (reference sequence). CDR3 in DNA: TGTGCCAGCAGATTAAGACTTCATGGCTACACCTTC. This translates into CASRLRLHGYTF.

CDR3 region: CASSEAGGNQPQHF. In DNA form, the CDR3 reads TGTGCCAGCAGTGAAGCAGGGGGCAATCAGCCCCAGCATTTT. This sequence joins TRBV6-1 and TRBJ1-5; a possible D gene is TRBD1 (5 bases). Germline CDR1 is MNHNS and CDR2 is SASEGT. The CDR3 has 14 amino acids. The V end lost 0 bases, the J end lost 2 bases, and 5 bases lay between the germline ends.

This clone was seen more than once but under ten times. The rearrangement links TRBV4-3 to TRBJ2-7; TRBD1 matches at 9 bases. Trimming at V came to 6 bases and at J to 2 bases, leaving 11 bases not matched to a gene. Germline assignment: CDR1 LGHNA and CDR2 YSLEER. The CDR3 is made up of 16 amino acids. The CDR3 loop is CASREVWGQGAYEQYF. The CDR3 DNA is TGCGCCAGCAGAGAGGTGTGGGGACAGGGAGCCTACGAGCAGTACTTC.

By sample fraction, this clone is medium-sized (0.01 to 0.1%). This rearrangement joins TRBV20-1 to TRBJ2-1; D is perhaps TRBD2 (6 bases). The V end lost 0 bases, the J end lost 0 bases, and 9 bases lay between the germline ends. The CDR3 length is 15 residues. Germline loops: CDR1 DFQATT, CDR2 SNEGSKA (reference sequence). CDR3 amino acids: CSARDLASSYNEQFF. CDR3 bases: TGCAGTGCTAGAGATCTAGCGAGCTCCTACAATGAGCAGTTCTTC.

The chain links TRBV6-1 to TRBJ2-7; D uncertain. The CDR3 length is 16 residues. V was cut by 1 base and J by 3 bases, with 16 bases left in between. CDR1 is MNHNS and CDR2 is SASEGT in the germline V gene. CDR3 DNA sequence: TGTGCCAGCAGTGAAGGGCGCCTCCGCCTCATCTACGAGCAGTACTTC. Encoded protein: CASSEGRLRLIYEQYF.

The gene calls are TRBV11-2 and TRBJ1-2; a possible D gene is TRBD1 (5 bases). With 1 base removed from V and 4 bases from J, the gap between germline ends came to 10 bases. The CDR3 length is 14 residues. CDR1 is SGHAT and CDR2 is FQNNGV in the germline V gene. CDR3 loop: CASSLARTSYGYTF. The CDR3 region has the DNA TGTGCCAGCAGCTTAGCACGGACAAGCTATGGCTACACCTTC.

The J gene is TRBJ2-5, the V gene TRBV7-9, with 13 positions matching TRBD2. The CDR3 runs 16 residues. Germline CDR1 SEHNR, CDR2 FQNEAQ (reference sequence). The trim removed 5 bases at V and 4 bases at J, leaving 7 bases unmatched. The DNA of the CDR3 is TGTGCCAGCAGCCTAGGGACTAGCGGGGTTGCAGAGACCCAGTACTTC. This codes for CASSLGTSGVAETQYF.

In this sample, this clone turned up a few times. The V gene is TRBV12-3 or TRBV12-4, the J gene TRBJ1-1, with D possibly being TRBD1 (6 bases). V lost 6 bases and J 2 bases, leaving 19 bases between the germline ends. The CDR3 sequence is 16 residues long. CDR3 region: CASSSRARTDNTEAFF. CDR3 DNA sequence: TGTGCCAGCAGCTCCAGGGCGAGGACAGATAACACTGAAGCTTTCTTT.

This chain joins TRBV30 and TRBJ1-1; D is uncertain. This CDR3 is built from 13 residues. CDR1 is GTSNPN, CDR2 SVGIG, per germline (reference sequence). Between the trimmed V and J ends, which lost 0 bases and 3 bases, there was a span of 8 bases. The CDR3 is CAWSVVRDTEAFF. The CDR3, as DNA: TGTGCCTGGAGTGTAGTGAGGGACACTGAAGCTTTCTTT.

V is TRBV27 and J is TRBJ1-2; 8 positions match TRBD1. Germline values: CDR1 MNHEY, CDR2 SMNVEV (reference sequence). The CDR3 length is 14 residues. The V and J ends lost 6 bases and 2 bases, in that order; junction bases with no gene match: 5. The DNA for the CDR3 is TGTGCCAGCAGCTGGAGACAGGGGAACTATGGCTACACCTTC. Amino acid sequence: CASSWRQGNYGYTF.

J is TRBJ2-3 and V is TRBV20-1; D not resolved. Germline V gene lookup returns CDR1 DFQATT and CDR2 SNEGSKA (reference sequence). This CDR3 comprises 12 residues. Trimming took off 3 bases at V and 1 base at J, with 5 bases between the two ends. Written as DNA, the CDR3 is TGCAGTGCTAGTGACGGCACAGATACGCAGTATTTT. Amino acids: CSASDGTDTQYF.

V is TRBV20-1 and J is TRBJ2-7; 7 bases map to TRBD2. Germline lookup yields CDR1 DFQATT and CDR2 SNEGSKA (reference sequence). The CDR3 is 16 residues long. The junction had 9 bases not matched to a gene; V was cut back by 0 bases and J by 1 base. The CDR3 DNA reads as TGCAGTGCTAGAGATGGCCGGGCTAGCGGTTCCTACGAGCAGTACTTC. Protein: CSARDGRASGSYEQYF.

The chain combines TRBV2 with TRBJ1-6; possibly TRBD1 for D (6 bases). This CDR3 has 15 residues. Per germline, CDR1 SNHLY and CDR2 FYNNEI. The V end was cut by 1 base, the J end by 7 bases, with 11 bases between. The CDR3: CASSEGRGRNSPLHF. For the CDR3, the DNA is TGTGCCAGCAGTGAAGGCAGGGGCAGGAATTCACCCCTCCACTTT.

The rearrangement uses TRBV12-3 or TRBV12-4 and TRBJ1-6; tentatively, D is TRBD1 (6 bases). The CDR3 has 16 amino acids. Trimming pared 3 bases from V and 9 bases from J, leaving 18 bases between. CDR3 region: CASSFNARGGASPLHF. CDR3 DNA sequence: TGTGCCAGCAGTTTCAACGCAAGGGGGGGAGCTTCACCCCTCCACTTT.

The CDR3 bases are TGTGCCAGCAGCCCTAGAGGGACAGGGGTTTACGAGCAGTACTTC. This codes for CASSPRGTGVYEQYF. The chain joins TRBV3-1 to TRBJ2-7; 10 bases match TRBD1. The V and J ends lost 4 bases and 4 bases, in that order; junction bases with no gene match: 7. The CDR3 is made up of 15 amino acids. Germline loops: CDR1 LGHDT, CDR2 YNNKEL (reference sequence).

Sample share makes this clone medium-sized. The chain uses TRBV15 and TRBJ2-7; 10 bases line up with TRBD2. Germline trimming cut 2 bases from V and 0 bases from J; bases unmatched to any gene: 4. The CDR3 has 16 residues. Germline CDR1 is LNHNV and CDR2 is YYDKDF (reference sequence). This CDR3 is CATSRKREGSSYEQYF. CDR3 sequence (DNA): TGTGCCACCAGCAGAAAGCGGGAGGGAAGCTCCTACGAGCAGTACTTC. Based on the CDR3 plus reference TRBV15 and TRBJ2-7, the full variable domain is DAMVIQNPRYQVTQFGKPVTLSCSQTLNHNVMYWYQQKSSQAPKLLFHYYDKDFNNEADTPDNFQSRRPNTSFCFLDIRSPGLGDTAMYLCATSRKREGSSYEQYFGPGTRLTVT.

This chain uses TRBV19 with TRBJ2-2; TRBD1 matches at 8 bases. Trimming took 4 bases from V and 1 from J; bases not matched to a gene: 2. The length of the CDR3 is 15 residues. Looked up from germline, CDR1 is LNHDA and CDR2 is SQIVND (reference sequence). This CDR3 is CASSTGTGNTGELFF. CDR3 sequence (DNA): TGTGCCAGTAGTACTGGGACAGGGAACACCGGGGAGCTGTTTTTT.

The chain recombines TRBV20-1 with TRBJ2-7, with unresolved D. The CDR3 runs 12 residues. Germline-derived CDR1 and CDR2 are DFQATT and SNEGSKA (reference sequence). V dropped 3 bases and J dropped 0 bases, with 6 bases sitting between them. As DNA, the CDR3 is TGCAGTGCTAGCGTTAGCTCCTACGAGCAGTACTTC. It yields the protein CSASVSSYEQYF.

Comment on this clone: The junction departs from the called germline gene at one end, perhaps through a read error. V and J are TRBV9 and TRBJ2-3, with TRBD2 matching over 7 bases. This CDR3 is built from 14 residues. The V gene's germline CDR1 is SGDLS and CDR2 YYNGEE. For the CDR3, the DNA is TGTGCCAGCGGCGTAGGCGGGAGTAGAGATGCGCAGTATTTT. This gives the protein CASGVGGSRDAQYF.

This chain links TRBV7-3 with TRBJ2-7; D is unclear. Germline V gene lookup returns CDR1 SGHTA and CDR2 FQGTGA. Between the trimmed V and J ends, which lost 2 bases and 3 bases, there was a span of 14 bases. This CDR3 has 15 amino acids. CDR3 amino acids: CASSLCFFFGYEQYF. The CDR3 DNA reads TGTGCCAGCAGCTTATGTTTCTTTTTCGGCTACGAGCAGTACTTC.

The rearrangement uses TRBV7-3 and TRBJ1-1, with D possibly TRBD1 on 5 matching bases. Trimming shortened V by 2 bases and J by 0 bases, and 13 bases separated the two germline ends. The germline CDR1 and CDR2 sequences are SGHTA and FQGTGA. The length of the CDR3 is 16 residues. CDR3 bases: TGTGCCAGCAGCTTACAGGGCCTCGCTATGAACACTGAAGCTTTCTTT. It yields the protein CASSLQGLAMNTEAFF.

The rearrangement uses TRBV9 and TRBJ1-2; no clear D. This CDR3 has 15 amino acids. Per the germline V gene, CDR1 is SGDLS and CDR2 is YYNGEE. V shed 0 bases and J shed 4 bases, with 13 bases lying between them. DNA for the CDR3: TGTGCCAGCAGCGTAGAGGCCGATCCAGTCTATGGCTACACCTTC. The encoded protein is CASSVEADPVYGYTF.

On this clone itself: This CDR3 is also generated by other DNA sequences in the sample. This chain connects TRBV6-2 or TRBV6-3 to TRBJ2-7; 7 nucleotides line up with TRBD1. Trimming removed 6 bases from V and 5 bases from J; junction bases left unmatched: 19. The CDR3 has 17 amino acids. Germline assignment: CDR1 MNHEY and CDR2 SVGEGT. The CDR3 nucleotides read TGTGCCAGCAGCTACCCGGACAGGACAGGCCCCGACCACGAGCAGTACTTC. Protein: CASSYPDRTGPDHEQYF.

The V and J genes are TRBV27 and TRBJ2-1; 9 positions match TRBD1. The V gene end was trimmed by 3 bases and the J gene end by 7 bases; junction bases not matched to a gene: 19. CDR3 size: 19 residues. Germline V lookup: CDR1 MNHEY, CDR2 SMNVEV (reference sequence). The CDR3 nucleotides read TGTGCCAGCAGTTTTTCTAGGACAGGGGACGGCGGGACCAAAAATGAGCAGTTCTTC. Protein product: CASSFSRTGDGGTKNEQFF.

The J gene is TRBJ2-7, the V gene TRBV7-9; TRBD1 matches 8 bases. Trimming took 5 bases from V and 5 from J; bases not matched to a gene: 11. Germline V lookup: CDR1 SEHNR, CDR2 FQNEAQ (reference sequence). This CDR3 has 15 residues. CDR3 coding DNA: TGTGCCAGCAGCCCCCCAGGACAGGGTATCCACGAGCAGTACTTC. As protein: CASSPPGQGIHEQYF.